The 13 T cell receptor beta chains below all came from one sample that was sequenced in a study of OX40 agonist ivuxolimab in advanced cancers. Measured with immunoSEQ multiplex PCR; TCRdb has only the in-frame clones, and not every one. The table shows about 84,000 clones, with about 93% occurring only once. Sequencing was performed on CD4+ or CD8+ T cells sorted from blood, taken in a trial of the OX40 agonist ivuxolimab. The source is an adult with an advanced solid tumor such as melanoma, head and neck, liver or kidney cancer.

The CDR3 loop is CASSLAGTDYEQYF. The CDR3, as DNA: TGTGCCAGCAGCCTCGCCGGGACAGACTACGAGCAGTACTTC. The chain is built from TRBV7-8 and TRBJ2-7, with 7 bases that match TRBD1. V was pared by 5 bases and J by 3 bases, with 7 bases of the junction left unmatched. The CDR3 is 14 amino acids. Germline CDR1 reads SGHVS; CDR2 reads FQNEAQ.

This chain links TRBV15 with TRBJ2-2; no clear D. The V gene's germline CDR1 is LNHNV and CDR2 YYDKDF (reference sequence). The CDR3 runs to 15 residues. Deletions cut 2 bases from V and 1 base from J, with 8 bases between. The CDR3 DNA reads as TGTGCCACCAGCAGAAAAACAGTGAACACCGGGGAGCTGTTTTTT. The encoded protein is CATSRKTVNTGELFF.

J is TRBJ2-7 and V is TRBV28; TRBD1 aligns across 9 bases. Per germline, CDR1 MDHEN and CDR2 SYDVKM. With 5 bases clipped from V and 0 bases from J, the junction kept 8 bases outside the gene matches. CDR3 length: 16 amino acids. The CDR3 protein is CASSTGQGTSSYEQYF. Written as DNA, the CDR3 is TGTGCCAGCAGTACGGGACAGGGAACGAGCTCCTACGAGCAGTACTTC.

The chain employs TRBV11-2 and TRBJ2-7, with D possibly TRBD2 on 5 matching bases. Germline loops: CDR1 SGHAT, CDR2 FQNNGV. The CDR3 spans 13 residues. V was clipped by 5 bases and J by 1 base, with 9 bases between them. The CDR3 loop reads CASSRGLSYEQYF. The CDR3 coding sequence is TGTGCCAGCAGCCGTGGACTTTCCTACGAGCAGTACTTC.

The chain uses TRBV4-3 and TRBJ2-2; tentatively, D is TRBD2 (5 bases). CDR1 is LGHNA and CDR2 is YSLEER in the germline V gene. The length of the CDR3 is 17 residues. Trimming left V 0 bases short and J 5 bases short, with 16 bases between. CDR3 protein: CASSQDWWGVITGELFF. DNA for the CDR3: TGCGCCAGCAGCCAAGACTGGTGGGGAGTAATAACCGGGGAGCTGTTTTTT.

CDR3 nucleotides: TGCGCCAGCAGAACGGACAGGGCCCAACGGGGTAGTATGGCAACTAATGAAAAACTGTTTTTT. Its protein is CASRTDRAQRGSMATNEKLFF. The chain is built from TRBV10-1 and TRBJ1-4; TRBD1 agrees at 8 bases. The CDR3 runs to 21 residues. V trimming: 6 bases; J trimming: 0 bases; junction bases outside the gene matches: 21. Germline values: CDR1 WNHNN, CDR2 SYGVQD (reference sequence).

The chain combines TRBV23-1 with TRBJ1-1; perhaps TRBD1 as D (5 bases). TRBV23-1 is an ORF, and what it does is uncertain. The V gene lost 4 bases and the J gene lost 5 bases, with 17 bases spanning the gap. The CDR3 is 15 amino acids. DNA of the CDR3: TGCGCCAGCAGTCTGAGGGAGGGGACGAGGACTGAAGCTTTCTTT. Amino acids: CASSLREGTRTEAFF.

V is TRBV4-2 and J is TRBJ2-5; 9 bases are shared with TRBD1. Per germline, CDR1 LGHNA and CDR2 YNFKEQ. The CDR3 runs to 15 residues. V gave up 0 bases and J gave up 4 bases; unmatched junction bases: 3. DNA for the CDR3: TGTGCCAGCAGCCAAGATATGGGACAGGGAGAGACCCAGTACTTC. Amino acid sequence: CASSQDMGQGETQYF.

CDR3 in amino acids: CASSQDGQPQHF. CDR3 bases: TGTGCCAGCAGCCAAGATGGACAGCCCCAGCATTTT. The chain couples TRBV14 to TRBJ1-5; D uncertain. The V end lost 0 bases, the J end lost 7 bases, and 4 bases lay between the germline ends. The CDR3 covers 12 residues. Germline CDR1 is SGHDN and CDR2 is FVKESK.

The V gene is TRBV4-3, the J gene TRBJ2-1, with 14 bases fitting TRBD2. Germline CDR1 reads LGHNA; CDR2 reads YSLEER. CDR3 length equals 15 residues. Trimming took 3 bases from V and 7 from J; bases not matched to a gene: 2. The DNA of the CDR3 is TGCGCCAGCAGCCAGGGGACTAGCGGGGGAAATGAGCAGTTCTTC. This gives the protein CASSQGTSGGNEQFF.

This sequence joins TRBV4-3 and TRBJ2-5; D might be TRBD1 or TRBD2, each matching 5 bases. The DNA end favors TRBJ2-7, so the J call may be wrong. The germline CDR1 and CDR2 sequences are LGHNA and YSLEER. This CDR3 is 18 amino acids long. The CDR3 protein is CASSQEDSSRREFYEQYF. The CDR3 coding sequence is TGCGCCAGCAGCCAAGAAGATTCTAGCCGCAGGGAATTCTACGAGCAGTACTTC.

Only a few counts were recorded for this clone. The CDR3 DNA reads TGTGCCAGCAGCTCCCAATGGAGCGGGGAGCTGTTTTTT. Translating gives CASSSQWSGELFF. V and J are TRBV7-6 and TRBJ2-2; D is uncertain. Germline V lookup: CDR1 SGHVS, CDR2 FNYEAQ. Trimming pared 4 bases from V and 7 bases from J, leaving 10 bases between. There are 13 residues in the CDR3.

The rearrangement uses TRBV28 and TRBJ1-4, with 7 bases aligning to TRBD1. The trim removed 2 bases at V and 7 bases at J, leaving 7 bases unmatched. The CDR3 runs 15 residues. Germline V lookup: CDR1 MDHEN, CDR2 SYDVKM. The DNA of the CDR3 is TGTGCCAGCAGTTTAGAGACAGGGTGGGGTGAAAAACTGTTTTTT. This translates into CASSLETGWGEKLFF.